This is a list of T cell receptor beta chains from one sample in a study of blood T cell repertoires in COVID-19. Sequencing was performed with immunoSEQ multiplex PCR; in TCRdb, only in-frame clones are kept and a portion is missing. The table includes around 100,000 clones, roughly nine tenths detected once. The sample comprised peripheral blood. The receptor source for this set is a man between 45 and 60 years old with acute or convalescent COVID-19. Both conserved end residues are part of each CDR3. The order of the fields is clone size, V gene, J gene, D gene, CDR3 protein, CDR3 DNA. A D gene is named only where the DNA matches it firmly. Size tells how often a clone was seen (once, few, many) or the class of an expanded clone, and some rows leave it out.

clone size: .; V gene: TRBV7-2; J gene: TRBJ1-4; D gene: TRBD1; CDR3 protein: CASSLEGQVNEKLFF; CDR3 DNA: TGTGCCAGCAGCTTAGAAGGACAGGTTAATGAAAAACTGTTTTTT
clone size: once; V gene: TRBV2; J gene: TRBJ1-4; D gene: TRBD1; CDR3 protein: CASGTVEKLFF; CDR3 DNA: TGTGCCAGCGGGACAGTTGAAAAACTGTTTTTT
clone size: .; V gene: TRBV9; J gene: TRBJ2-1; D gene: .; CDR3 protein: CASSVDTAYNEQFF; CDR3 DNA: TGTGCCAGCAGCGTAGATACAGCCTACAATGAGCAGTTCTTC
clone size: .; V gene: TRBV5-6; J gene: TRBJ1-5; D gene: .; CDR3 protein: CASSLLGHDSNQPQHF; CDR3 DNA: TGTGCCAGCAGCTTGTTGGGACATGATAGCAATCAGCCCCAGCATTTT
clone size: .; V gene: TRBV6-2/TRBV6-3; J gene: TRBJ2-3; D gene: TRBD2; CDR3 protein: CASSYPIRTSRTQYF; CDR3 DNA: TGTGCCAGCAGTTACCCGATACGGACTAGCAGGACGCAGTATTTT
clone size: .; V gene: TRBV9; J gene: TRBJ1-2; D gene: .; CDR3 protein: CASSVRNSVNYGYTF; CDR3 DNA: TGTGCCAGCAGCGTACGTAACAGTGTTAACTATGGCTACACCTTC
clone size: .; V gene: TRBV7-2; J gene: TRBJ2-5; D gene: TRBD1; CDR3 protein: CASSHRRTGRGETQYF; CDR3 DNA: TGTGCCAGCAGTCACCGGAGGACAGGGCGAGGGGAGACCCAGTACTTC
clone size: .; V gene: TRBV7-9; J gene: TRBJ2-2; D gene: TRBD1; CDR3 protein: CASSSPGQITGELFF; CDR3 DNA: TGTGCCAGCAGCTCCCCGGGACAGATCACCGGGGAGCTGTTTTTT
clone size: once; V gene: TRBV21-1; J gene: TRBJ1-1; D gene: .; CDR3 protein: CASSHKASLDRGQAYTEAFF; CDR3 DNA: TGTGCCAGCAGCCACAAAGCCTCTCTCGACAGGGGGCAAGCCTACACTGAAGCTTTCTTT
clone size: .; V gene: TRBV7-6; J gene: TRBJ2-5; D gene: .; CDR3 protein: CASSLSGHGETQYF; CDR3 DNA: TGTGCCAGCAGCTTATCGGGACACGGGGAGACCCAGTACTTC
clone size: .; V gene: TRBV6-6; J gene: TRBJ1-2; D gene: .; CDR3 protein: CASTNRGRPYGYTF; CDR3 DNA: TGTGCCAGCACCAACCGAGGGCGGCCCTATGGCTACACCTTC
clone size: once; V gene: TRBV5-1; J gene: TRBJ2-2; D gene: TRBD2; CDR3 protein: CASSRPPTSGHTNTGELFF; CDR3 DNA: TGCGCCAGCAGCCGCCCCCCGACTAGCGGGCATACGAACACCGGGGAGCTGTTTTTT
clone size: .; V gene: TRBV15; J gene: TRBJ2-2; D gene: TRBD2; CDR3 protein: CATSRPGSSGEGELFF; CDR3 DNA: TGTGCCACCAGCAGACCTGGATCTAGCGGGGAAGGGGAGCTGTTTTTT
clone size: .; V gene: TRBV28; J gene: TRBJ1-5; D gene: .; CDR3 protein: CASTEGQLNQPQHF; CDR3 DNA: TGTGCCAGCACCGAAGGACAGCTCAATCAGCCCCAGCATTTT
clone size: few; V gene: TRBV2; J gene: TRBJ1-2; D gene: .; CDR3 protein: CASSPHTQGEMGYTF; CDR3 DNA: TGTGCCAGCAGCCCCCATACTCAAGGGGAAATGGGCTACACCTTC
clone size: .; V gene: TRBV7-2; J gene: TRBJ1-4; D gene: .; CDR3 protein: CASSLARGFNEKLFF; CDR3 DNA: TGTGCCAGCAGCTTAGCGAGGGGGTTCAATGAAAAACTGTTTTTT
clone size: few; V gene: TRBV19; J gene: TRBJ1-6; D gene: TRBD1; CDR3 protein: CASNLAGGSNSPLHF; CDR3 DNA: TGTGCCAGTAATTTAGCAGGGGGCAGTAATTCACCCCTCCACTTT
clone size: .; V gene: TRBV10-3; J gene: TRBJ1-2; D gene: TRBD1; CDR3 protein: CAISTTETGGAGSGYTF; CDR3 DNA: TGTGCCATCAGCACCACGGAAACAGGGGGCGCCGGTAGTGGCTACACCTTC
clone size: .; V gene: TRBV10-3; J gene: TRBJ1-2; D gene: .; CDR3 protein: CAISQGRESYGYTF; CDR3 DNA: TGTGCCATCAGCCAGGGGCGGGAGTCCTATGGCTACACCTTC
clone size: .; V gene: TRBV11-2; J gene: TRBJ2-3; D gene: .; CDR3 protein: CASSSGQIGTDTQYF; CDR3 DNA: TGTGCCAGCAGCAGCGGACAGATTGGCACAGATACGCAGTATTTT
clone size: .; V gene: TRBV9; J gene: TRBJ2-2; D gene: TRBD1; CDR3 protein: CASSATGVNTGELFF; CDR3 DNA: TGTGCCAGCAGCGCGACAGGGGTGAACACCGGGGAGCTGTTTTTT
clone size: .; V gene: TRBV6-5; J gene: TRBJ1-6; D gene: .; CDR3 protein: CASSYRPGLYNSPLHF; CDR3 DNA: TGTGCCAGCAGTTACCGTCCAGGACTCTATAATTCACCCCTCCACTTT
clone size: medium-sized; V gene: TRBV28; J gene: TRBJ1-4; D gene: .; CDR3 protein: CASSLSGQREKLFF; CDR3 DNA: TGTGCCAGCAGTTTGTCAGGGCAGAGAGAAAAACTGTTTTTT
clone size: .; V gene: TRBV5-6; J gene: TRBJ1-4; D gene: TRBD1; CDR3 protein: CASSPTGDFEKLFF; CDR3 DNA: TGTGCCAGCAGCCCGACAGGGGATTTTGAAAAACTGTTTTTT
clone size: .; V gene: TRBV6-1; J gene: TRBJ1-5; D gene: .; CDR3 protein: CASSEGRTQGTQHF; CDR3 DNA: TGTGCCAGCAGTGAAGGGAGGACCCAAGGGACCCAGCATTTT
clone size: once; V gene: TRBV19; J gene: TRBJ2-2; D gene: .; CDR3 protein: CASSLRQGGNWELFF; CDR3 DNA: TGTGCCAGTAGTTTGCGACAGGGAGGCAACTGGGAGCTGTTTTTT
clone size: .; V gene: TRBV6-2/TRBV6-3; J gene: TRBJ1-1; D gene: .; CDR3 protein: CASSYSRASGTEAFF; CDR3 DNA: TGTGCCAGCAGTTACTCGAGGGCCTCGGGGACTGAAGCTTTCTTT
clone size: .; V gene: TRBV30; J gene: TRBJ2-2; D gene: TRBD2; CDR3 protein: CASNPLTSGANTGELFF; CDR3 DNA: TGTGCCTCCAACCCCTTGACTAGCGGGGCAAACACCGGGGAGCTGTTTTTT
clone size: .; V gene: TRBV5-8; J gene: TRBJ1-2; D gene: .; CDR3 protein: CASSLDRGGAYGYTF; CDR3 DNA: TGTGCCAGCAGCTTGGATCGGGGGGGCGCCTATGGCTACACCTTC
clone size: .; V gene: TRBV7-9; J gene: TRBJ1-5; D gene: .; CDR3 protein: CASSLAAGGQPQHF; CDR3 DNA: TGTGCCAGCAGCTTAGCGGCGGGGGGACAGCCCCAGCATTTT
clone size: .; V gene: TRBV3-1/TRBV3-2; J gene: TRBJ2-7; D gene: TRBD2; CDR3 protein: CASSLAGQGEQYF; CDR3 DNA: TGTGCCAGCAGCCTAGCGGGCCAGGGTGAGCAGTACTTC
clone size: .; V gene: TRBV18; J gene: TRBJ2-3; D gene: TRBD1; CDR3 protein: CASSPQDRSTDTQYF; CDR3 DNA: TGTGCCAGCTCACCACAGGACAGGAGCACAGATACGCAGTATTTT
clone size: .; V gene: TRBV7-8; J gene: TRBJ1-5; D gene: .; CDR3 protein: CASSQLRVNQPQHF; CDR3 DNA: TGTGCCAGCAGCCAGCTGCGGGTCAATCAGCCCCAGCATTTT
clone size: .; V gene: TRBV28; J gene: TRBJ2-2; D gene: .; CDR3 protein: CASSLGGADGELFF; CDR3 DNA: TGTGCCAGCAGCTTAGGGGGGGCCGACGGGGAGCTGTTTTTT
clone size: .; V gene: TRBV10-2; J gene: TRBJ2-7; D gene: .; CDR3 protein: CASSESRGNYEQYF; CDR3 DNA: TGCGCCAGCAGTGAGTCCCGCGGAAACTACGAGCAGTACTTC
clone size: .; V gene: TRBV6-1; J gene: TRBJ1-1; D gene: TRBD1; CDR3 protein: CASSEAGGGGGSEAFF; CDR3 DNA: TGTGCCAGCAGTGAAGCGGGCGGAGGGGGCGGCAGTGAAGCTTTCTTT
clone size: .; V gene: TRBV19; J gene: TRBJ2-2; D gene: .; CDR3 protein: CASRTGSLSTGELFF; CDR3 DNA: TGTGCCAGTCGAACCGGGTCCTTGAGCACCGGGGAGCTGTTTTTT
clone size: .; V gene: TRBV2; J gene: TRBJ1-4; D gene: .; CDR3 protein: CASRKGGPLFF; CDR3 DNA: TGTGCCAGCAGGAAAGGAGGGCCCCTGTTTTTT
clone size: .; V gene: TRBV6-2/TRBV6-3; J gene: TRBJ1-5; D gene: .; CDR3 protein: CASSGWTGNQPQHF; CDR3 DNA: TGTGCCAGCAGCGGGTGGACAGGCAATCAGCCCCAGCATTTT
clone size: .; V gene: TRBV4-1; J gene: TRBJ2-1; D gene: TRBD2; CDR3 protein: CASSQDPGLANEQFF; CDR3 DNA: TGCGCCAGCAGCCAAGATCCCGGACTAGCGAATGAGCAGTTCTTC
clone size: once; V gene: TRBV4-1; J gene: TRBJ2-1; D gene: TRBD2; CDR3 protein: CASSQVERGVHEQFF; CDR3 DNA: TGCGCCAGCAGCCAAGTCGAGCGGGGGGTACATGAGCAGTTCTTC
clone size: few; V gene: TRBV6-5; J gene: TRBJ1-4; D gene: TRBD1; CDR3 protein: CASSYGTDNEKLFF; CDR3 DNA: TGTGCCAGCAGTTACGGGACAGATAATGAAAAACTGTTTTTT
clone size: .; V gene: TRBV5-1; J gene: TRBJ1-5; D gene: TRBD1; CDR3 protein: CASSWGQGNNQPQHF; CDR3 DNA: TGCGCCAGCAGCTGGGGACAGGGGAACAATCAGCCCCAGCATTTT
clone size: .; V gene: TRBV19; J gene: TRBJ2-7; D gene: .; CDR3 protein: CASSIRQGGHYEQYF; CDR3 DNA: TGTGCCAGTAGTATCAGGCAGGGGGGTCACTACGAGCAGTACTTC
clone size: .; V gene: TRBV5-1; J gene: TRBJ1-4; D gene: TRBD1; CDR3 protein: CASSLDGATGGKLFF; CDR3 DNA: TGCGCCAGCAGCTTGGACGGGGCGACAGGGGGAAAACTGTTTTTT
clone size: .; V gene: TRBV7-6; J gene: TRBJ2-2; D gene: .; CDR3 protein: CASSLSGTGELFF; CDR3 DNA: TGTGCCAGCAGCTTAAGCGGCACCGGGGAGCTGTTTTTT
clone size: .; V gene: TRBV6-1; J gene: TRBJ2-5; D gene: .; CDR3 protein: CASSEVTTGETQYF; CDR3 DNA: TGTGCCAGCAGTGAAGTAACGACGGGAGAGACCCAGTACTTC
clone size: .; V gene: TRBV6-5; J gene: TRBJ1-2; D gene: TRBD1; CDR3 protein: CASSRQGDGYTF; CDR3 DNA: TGTGCCAGCAGTCGACAGGGGGACGGCTACACCTTC
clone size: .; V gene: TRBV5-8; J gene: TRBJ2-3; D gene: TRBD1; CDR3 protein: CASSLWQGAVGFDTQYF; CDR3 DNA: TGTGCCAGCAGCTTGTGGCAGGGGGCTGTCGGGTTTGATACGCAGTATTTT
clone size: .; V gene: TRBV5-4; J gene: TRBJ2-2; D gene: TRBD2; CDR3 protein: CASSYRTSPNTGELFF; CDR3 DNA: TGTGCCAGCAGCTACAGGACTAGCCCGAACACCGGGGAGCTGTTTTTT